Presented here are 23 T cell receptor beta chains from one specimen sequenced in a study of identical twins. MiXCR, run by TCRdb on the 5' RACE reads, gives a single entry per CDR3 protein. The data hold 690,000 or so distinct CDR3 sequences, with 8% to 9% observed a single time. The same specimen was also included in a second study, on yellow fever vaccine responses in identical twins.

The sample consisted of PBMCs. These receptors were obtained from a woman aged 18-29 years in good health.

This clonotype was recorded once. The chain employs TRBV5-1 and TRBJ1-2, with TRBD1 matching over 7 bases. The CDR3 is made up of 15 amino acids. CDR1 is SGHRS and CDR2 is YFSETQ in the germline V gene. V gave up 5 bases and J gave up 0 bases; unmatched junction bases: 7. The CDR3 bases are TGCGCCAGCAGTGAGGGACAGTTCCCTAACTATGGCTACACCTTC. This translates into CASSEGQFPNYGYTF. Full variable domain (missing parts from reference TRBV5-1 and TRBJ1-2): KAGVTQTPRYLIKTRGQQVTLSCSPISGHRSVSWYQQTPGQGLQFLFEYFSETQRNKGNFPGRFSGRQFSNSRSEMNVSTLELGDSALYLCASSEGQFPNYGYTFGSGTRLTVV.

The chain couples TRBV6-2 or TRBV6-3 to TRBJ2-7, with a weak D call TRBD2 (5 bases). This CDR3 comprises 17 residues. Germline CDR1 reads MNHEY; CDR2 reads SVGEGT. Trimming removed 0 bases from V and 0 bases from J, with 15 bases in between. CDR3 nucleotides: TGTGCCAGCAGTTACTCGCTCGAAGCGGATTTCTCCTACGAGCAGTACTTC. This codes for CASSYSLEADFSYEQYF.

In its sample, this clonotype was seen a few times. The chain recombines TRBV5-4 with TRBJ2-3, with a tentative D call TRBD1 (6 bases). This CDR3 has 12 residues. CDR1 and CDR2 from the germline V gene are SGHNT and YYREEE (reference sequence). V was cut by 4 bases and J by 5 bases, with 8 bases left in between. The CDR3 spells CASSNRVDTQYF. DNA of the CDR3: TGTGCCAGCAGCAACAGGGTAGATACGCAGTATTTT.

This clonotype showed up just a few times. This chain connects TRBV24-1 to TRBJ1-5; the D is unclear. V shed 7 bases and J shed 0 bases, with 9 bases lying between them. The CDR3 covers 14 residues. CDR1 and CDR2 from the germline V gene are KGHDR and SFDVKD. This chain's CDR3 is CATSAEYSNQPQHF. The CDR3 DNA reads as TGTGCCACCAGCGCAGAGTATAGCAATCAGCCCCAGCATTTT.

J is TRBJ2-3 and V is TRBV7-2, with TRBD2 identical over 7 bases. Per the germline V gene, CDR1 is SGHTA and CDR2 is FQGNSA. The CDR3 is 16 amino acids. J lost 1 base, V lost 4 bases, and 8 bases had no gene match. CDR3 region: CASSSKRDLRTDTQYF. The CDR3 coding sequence is TGTGCCAGCAGCTCCAAGCGGGACTTACGCACAGATACGCAGTATTTT.

The chain combines TRBV28 with TRBJ2-2, with 9 nucleotides matching TRBD2. The CDR3 sequence is 14 residues long. After removal of 5 bases from V and 3 bases from J, the junction contained 1 base not matched to a gene. CDR1 is MDHEN and CDR2 is SYDVKM in the germline V gene. The CDR3 DNA sequence: TGTGCCAGCAGTACTAGCGGGTACACCGGGGAGCTGTTTTTT. Protein sequence: CASSTSGYTGELFF.

The rearrangement joins TRBV7-2 to TRBJ2-7, with a tentative D call TRBD2 (6 bases). The CDR3 contains 15 residues. Trimming stripped 5 bases from V and 3 bases from J, with 17 bases between. CDR1 is SGHTA and CDR2 is FQGNSA in the germline V gene. CDR3 residues: CASSLWASDSYEQYF. In DNA form, the CDR3 reads TGTGCCAGCAGCCTGTGGGCTAGCGATAGCTACGAGCAGTACTTC.

A few counts support this clonotype. The chain joins TRBV20-1 to TRBJ2-7; D remains ambiguous. The CDR3 is 14 amino acids. Deletions cut 1 base from V and 0 bases from J, with 10 bases between. Germline V gene lookup returns CDR1 DFQATT and CDR2 SNEGSKA (reference sequence). This CDR3 is CSARGQVSSYEQYF. The CDR3 DNA reads as TGCAGTGCTAGAGGTCAGGTGAGCTCCTACGAGCAGTACTTC.

As for this clonotype: One end of the junction fails to match germline, which may point to a read error. V is TRBV7-7 and J is TRBJ2-7; 7 bases line up with TRBD1. Germline loops: CDR1 SSHAT, CDR2 FNYEAQ (reference sequence). The CDR3 sequence is 13 residues long. The CDR3 DNA is TGTGCTAGCAGCAGCCGGGACAGAAGCGAGCAGTACTTC. This translates into CASSSRDRSEQYF.

The rearrangement links TRBV4-2 to TRBJ2-1; D unresolved. Trimming took 3 bases from V and 10 from J, leaving 10 bases between them. The CDR3 runs to 12 residues. CDR1 and CDR2 from the germline V gene are LGHNA and YNFKEQ. Written as DNA, the CDR3 is TGTGCCAGCAGCCAGTCCCCAAGGGAGCAGTTCTTC. Its translation: CASSQSPREQFF.

The sample holds many counts of this clonotype. The rearrangement joins TRBV29-1 to TRBJ2-1; no reliable D call. CDR1 and CDR2 (germline): SQVTM, ANQGSEA. There are 13 residues in the CDR3. Trimming stripped 4 bases from V and 5 bases from J, with 12 bases between. The CDR3 bases are TGCAGCGTTGGTGGTCCCACCAACAATGAGCAGTTCTTC. This codes for CSVGGPTNNEQFF.

This clonotype was picked up many times. The chain has TRBV7-2 and TRBJ2-7, with 9 bases aligning to TRBD1. Trimming cost V 0 bases and J 7 bases; bases outside gene matches: 7. CDR1 is SGHTA, CDR2 FQGNSA, per germline. This CDR3 is 15 amino acids long. The CDR3: CASSLAGTGLFEQYF. DNA for the CDR3: TGTGCCAGCAGCTTAGCCGGGACAGGGTTGTTTGAGCAGTACTTC.

The chain links TRBV27 to TRBJ2-7, with 7 positions matching TRBD1. Trimming at V came to 2 bases and at J to 2 bases, leaving 6 bases not matched to a gene. The CDR3 has 15 amino acids. Per the germline V gene, CDR1 is MNHEY and CDR2 is SMNVEV (reference sequence). CDR3: CASSLKGTETYEQYF. In nucleotides, the CDR3 is TGTGCCAGCAGTTTAAAGGGGACAGAGACCTACGAGCAGTACTTC.

This clonotype was detected only a few times. The gene calls are TRBV5-5 and TRBJ1-1, with 8 positions matching TRBD1. The germline V gene has CDR1 SGHKS and CDR2 YYEKEE (reference sequence). V lost 4 bases, J lost 0 bases, and 8 bases stayed unmatched. The length of the CDR3 is 16 residues. The CDR3 DNA sequence: TGTGCCAGCAGCCCTGGACAGGGATCCATGAACACTGAAGCTTTCTTT. This codes for CASSPGQGSMNTEAFF. Together with reference TRBV5-5 and TRBJ1-1, the CDR3 gives the full variable domain: DAGVTQSPTHLIKTRGQQVTLRCSPISGHKSVSWYQQVLGQGPQFIFQYYEKEERGRGNFPDRFSARQFPNYSSELNVNALLLGDSALYLCASSPGQGSMNTEAFFGQGTRLTVV.

This clonotype was seen ten or more times. The genes are TRBV4-3 and TRBJ2-7; D perhaps matches TRBD1 (5 bases). V dropped 3 bases and J dropped 1 base, with 13 bases sitting between them. The CDR3 sequence is 15 residues long. Per the germline V gene, CDR1 is LGHNA and CDR2 is YSLEER. The CDR3 DNA follows: TGCGCCAGCAGCCAGAGGTCTGGGGCTTCCTACGAGCAGTACTTC. Its protein product is CASSQRSGASYEQYF.

This clonotype was seen more than once but under ten times. In DNA, the CDR3 is TGTGCCAGCAGTTGGTTCAGCAGCGGGAGGTCGGATACGCAGTATTTT. Amino acids: CASSWFSSGRSDTQYF. The chain couples TRBV5-4 to TRBJ2-3, with 9 nucleotides matching TRBD2. The J segment lost 6 bases and the V segment lost 5 bases, leaving 13 bases of the junction unmatched. The CDR3 covers 16 residues. Germline V gives CDR1 SGHNT, CDR2 YYREEE (reference sequence).

The chain couples TRBV27 to TRBJ2-1; 10 bases match TRBD1. V lost 5 bases and J lost 2; bases outside the gene matches: 3. Looked up from germline, CDR1 is MNHEY and CDR2 is SMNVEV (reference sequence). This CDR3 has 15 residues. This chain's CDR3 is CASSQTGGPYNEQFF. The CDR3 DNA sequence: TGTGCCAGCAGTCAGACAGGGGGCCCCTACAATGAGCAGTTCTTC.

The chain links TRBV12-3 or TRBV12-4 to TRBJ2-5; D call uncertain. The CDR3 is 14 amino acids. Trimming shortened V by 5 bases and J by 4 bases, and 14 bases separated the two germline ends. The chain's CDR3 is CASSPPIRRETQYF. The CDR3 region has the DNA TGTGCCAGCAGTCCCCCCATCAGGCGAGAGACCCAGTACTTC.

This clonotype was counted many times. V usage is TRBV20-1 and J usage is TRBJ2-7, with a tentative D call TRBD2 (6 bases). This CDR3 has 12 residues. Germline V gene sequence: CDR1 DFQATT, CDR2 SNEGSKA (reference sequence). Trimming took 4 bases from V and 2 from J, leaving 9 bases between them. The CDR3 protein is CSAKSGPYEQYF. DNA for the CDR3: TGCAGTGCTAAGAGCGGGCCCTACGAGCAGTACTTC.

The gene calls are TRBV3-1 and TRBJ2-1; 10 nucleotides align to TRBD2. The V gene's germline CDR1 is LGHDT and CDR2 YNNKEL (reference sequence). This CDR3 has 17 residues. After removal of 0 bases from V and 5 bases from J, the junction contained 7 bases not matched to a gene. The CDR3 here is CASSQDPGTSADNEQFF. CDR3 sequence (DNA): TGTGCCAGCAGCCAAGACCCCGGGACTAGCGCCGACAATGAGCAGTTCTTC.

This clonotype was seen ten or more times. V usage is TRBV5-1 and J usage is TRBJ2-4, with a weak D call TRBD1 (8 bases). The germline gives CDR1 SGHRS, CDR2 YFSETQ. The CDR3 has 14 residues. Trimming pared 5 bases from V and 7 bases from J, leaving 16 bases between. The CDR3 DNA reads as TGCGCCAGCAGAGTCGGACAGGGAGGGAACATTCAGTACTTC. It specifies CASRVGQGGNIQYF.

The chain has TRBV15 and TRBJ2-1; D not certain. CDR3 length: 11 amino acids. Germline CDR1 reads LNHNV; CDR2 reads YYDKDF (reference sequence). Trimming pared 4 bases from V and 7 bases from J, leaving 5 bases between. CDR3 sequence (DNA): TGTGCCACCAGCAAAAGAAATGAGCAGTTCTTC. Translating it yields CATSKRNEQFF. Variable domain in full (rest from reference TRBV15 and TRBJ2-1): DAMVIQNPRYQVTQFGKPVTLSCSQTLNHNVMYWYQQKSSQAPKLLFHYYDKDFNNEADTPDNFQSRRPNTSFCFLDIRSPGLGDTAMYLCATSKRNEQFFGPGTRLTVL.

This chain uses TRBV29-1 with TRBJ2-5; D call uncertain. Trimming pared 3 bases from V and 5 bases from J, leaving 10 bases between. The CDR3 extends over 12 amino acids. Germline V gene sequence: CDR1 SQVTM, CDR2 ANQGSEA. This CDR3 is CSVEGIWETQYF. The CDR3 DNA reads as TGCAGCGTTGAGGGGATTTGGGAGACCCAGTACTTC.